Included here is one T cell receptor (beta chain) sequence, with context. Its antigen remains unidentified. There are no base qualities to consult, and no much larger clone falls within one base. This record belongs to a study of cytomegalovirus exposure and HLA in healthy donors (dated 2017 in TCRdb). Regarding the study in general: An earlier analysis of roughly 500 of the donors reported more than 250 Gb of sequence data and around 120 million unique TCR beta sequences from about 179 million T cells. An early release covering just under 650 HLA-typed donors comprised about 310 gigabases of sequencing data and around 86 million unique TCR sequences. Among the 398 genotyped donors, approximately 82% belonged to the genetic ancestry cluster associated with self-reported Caucasian donors. The study aimed to test whether cataloging public T cell receptors could reveal signatures of past pathogen exposure. The study used immunosequencing to profile the T cell repertoires of 666 subjects and linked those repertoires to cytomegalovirus serostatus. Besides the first cohort of 500 to 700 subjects, a separate validation cohort made up of 95 to 150 different subjects was used. The study combined high-throughput TCR immunosequencing, statistical association of individual TCRs with disease status, and machine learning to predict cytomegalovirus infection status. A later analysis re-analyzed previously published TCR beta repertoires from 550 to 700 donors and added high-resolution HLA genotyping to study TCR occurrence patterns. Rather than using new phenotypic data, the later analysis identified candidate immune exposures from TCR beta sequences and from how often those sequences occurred across donors. To decide whether each TCR beta V gene segment behaved as functional or pseudogenic, an earlier analysis of some 580 of the donors relied on high-throughput TCR beta sequencing. Donor age, sex, ethnicity and CMV serostatus were compiled together with the repertoire data. A later genetic analysis used genome-wide SNP genotypes for about 60% of the roughly 700 donors, treating that subset as a discovery cohort. All discovery cohort repertoires had been generated on a single sequencing platform. Both class I and class II loci were covered by HLA typing, at four-digit resolution. The number of donors typed differed by locus, with about 629-630 for A, B, C, DRB1 and DQB1, around 500 for DQA1, 600 to 610 for DPA1, and roughly 450 for DPB1. A handful of DR-DQ haplotypes were treated as single units for association and clustering because of strong linkage in the cohort. Across 398 genotyped donors of the cohort, an average of about 240,000 unique TCR beta nucleotide sequences per donor were sequenced, and around 20% of those sequences were non-productive. On the study overall, not on this receptor specifically: Across donors, most TCR sequences were observed very rarely, whereas some public TCRs were present in many individuals. In a later analysis, the rate of TCR association differed among HLA loci, with DRB1 alleles having the most associated TCRs and HLA-C alleles having the fewest. A few of the identified cytomegalovirus-associated TCR beta chains were confirmed in vitro to be specific for cytomegalovirus antigens. Linkage disequilibrium might explain the correlated functional status among segregating V segments, but an unknown experimental factor could not be excluded. The classifier was reported to diagnose cytomegalovirus status with high specificity and sensitivity in both the original cohort and the validation cohort. CMV serostatus was the only immune exposure information available for the cohort. The authors suggested that the approach could potentially be generalized to other disease states and immunological phenotypes. Because counts were too low, about 18 rarely observed V segments, including chromosome 9 orphons, were excluded from the earlier analysis of under 650 of the donors. Compared with the roughly 700-donor mean, donors in an Asian-associated ancestry cluster had fewer N-insertions in productive TCRs, according to a later genetic analysis. A group of highly shared sequence variants was considered likely to be a technical artifact of the sequencing pipeline. In this cohort, only TCR beta chains were sequenced, and detectable features were limited by the absence of alpha or paired-chain data. V-gene and J-gene trimming of TCR beta chains was associated with a missense DCLRE1C variant in a later genetic analysis, and the association was replicated in an independent cohort. A later analysis associated roughly 17,000 TCR beta sequences with specific HLA alleles at a false discovery rate of 0.05. Roughly uniform sequencing depth across donors was assumed in presence/absence analyses, although this assumption may not hold. A later analysis reported that several top co-occurrence clusters appeared linked to parvovirus B19, influenza, CMV and Epstein-Barr virus. In a later analysis, HLA-associated TCR beta chains were found to be more clonally expanded and to have lower generation probabilities than equally common non-associated chains. Most CMV-associated TCR beta chains appeared to be HLA-restricted in a later analysis, and the HLA associations seemed to be driven largely by CMV exposure. Assigning TCR associations to individual alleles was difficult when HLA alleles, especially DR and DQ, strongly co-occurred. An earlier analysis of roughly 570 of the donors showed that most TCR beta V segments appeared in productive rearrangements either about 87% or about 30% of the time, which broadly matched IMGT annotations. Because HLA typing was missing for some donors at each locus, association tests included only the typed subset. A further reported finding was that TCR beta sequences accurately predicted the HLA-A and HLA-B alleles for most subjects in the first cohort. A total of roughly 160 TCR beta chains were listed by the study as associated with cytomegalovirus.

The receptor library was made with the immunoSEQ multiplex PCR assay. For the multiplex PCR, a mixture combining 60 forward primers for TCR Vbeta segments and 13 reverse primers for TCR Jbeta segments was used. The CDR3 region of rearranged TCR beta genes was amplified from genomic DNA by a multiplex PCR assay. Amplified TCR beta libraries were sequenced as 87-base-pair reads on the Illumina HiSeq System. The authors processed their data as follows. In a later analysis, 80 million or so unique TCR beta chains were counted across the 666 repertoires, and roughly 11 million of these chains were shared by at least two donors. A nearest-neighbor algorithm error-corrected the raw reads and collapsed the reads into unique sequences, merging closely related sequences to remove PCR and sequencing errors. V, D and J gene segments were assigned by aligning CDR3 sequences to IMGT reference sequences. For a sequence to be retained, at least a six-nucleotide match to both a V gene segment and a J gene segment was required. A rearrangement counted as productive if the CDR3 had no stop codons and remained in frame with V and J, and every other rearrangement counted as non-productive. CDR3 was defined by IMGT convention, running from the second conserved V-encoded cysteine to the conserved J-encoded phenylalanine. The earlier analysis of 500 to 750 of the donors excluded any sequence lacking an unambiguous match to a single V gene segment. In an earlier analysis of several hundred of the donors, V segments were called functional above 56.7% productive rearrangements and were called segregating when the between-donor standard deviation exceeded 5%. A statistical classification framework was built for diagnosing cytomegalovirus status from the catalog of TCR beta chain sequences. A later analysis assigned V and J genes by comparing TCR nucleotide sequences with IMGT/GENE-DB human TR gene sequences. The TCRdist pipeline was used in a later analysis to assign CDR3 sequences and most-parsimonious VDJ recombination scenarios. In a later analysis, each TCR beta chain was defined by its CDR3 amino acid sequence together with its V-gene family, and reads without a unique V-gene family were excluded. In a later analysis, nearly 600 highly shared, low-generation-probability nucleotide sequences were removed to address suspected cross-contamination and a sequencing artifact. For each public chain, a later analysis derived a clonal expansion index from normalized ranks of inferred template counts within each repertoire. A later analysis computed generation probabilities with a VDJ recombination model fitted to out-of-frame rearrangements, and checked the results against IGoR. Hypergeometric tests were used in a later analysis to score TCR-TCR, TCR-HLA and TCR-CMV co-occurrence, with a repertoire-size bias correction applied to the TCR pairs. In a later analysis, false discovery rates were estimated by permuting HLA or CMV assignments 20 times. In a later analysis, co-occurring TCRs were grouped using DBSCAN, with TCRdist sequence similarity added in when clustering inside HLA-allele-positive subsets. Co-occurrence clustering excluded repertoires with fewer than 30,000 or more than 120,000 public chains, plus five with anomalous nucleotide sharing. The source is immuneACCESS, and TCRdb retained only in-frame sequences with V and J called. Part of the clones is not carried over; for the studies checked, unresolved V genes explain less than half of this, and the remainder is unexplained. V and J calls and clone size follow that table, whereas D and trimming were derived from the DNA. The sample data list 100,000 to 150,000 clones, and 80% of these were observed just once. In total, the top ten clones hold roughly 4% of the sample.

The cohort comprised approximately 700 healthy bone marrow donors. Cohort members were all nominally healthy when sampled, although unrecorded immune exposures were likely present. The donor was CMV seronegative and belonged to the group of 352 seronegative cohort members. A peripheral blood sample was provided by each donor, and peripheral blood mononuclear cells were used for TCR beta sequencing. Genomic DNA was extracted from the blood cell samples with the Qiagen DNeasy Blood Extraction Kit. This TCR was recovered from a woman aged 40 to 50 in good health and CMV-seronegative. What was sequenced was PBMCs.

The bases are TGCAGCGTGGGGAGGGGACAGGGGGTAGATACGCAGTATTTT. The encoded protein is CSVGRGQGVDTQYF. The chain is assembled from TRBV29-1 and TRBJ2-3; a stretch of 11 junction bases matches TRBD1. From cysteine to phenylalanine, the CDR3 is 14 amino acids long. The kept DNA is CDR3 alone, 42 bases in frame from the first base. Trimming removed 6 bases from V and 5 bases from J; the gene matches leave 7 bases unexplained. The germline V gene provides CDR1 SQVTM and CDR2 ANQGSEA.